This TCR beta chain was retrieved from a study of T cell responses to AZD1222 COVID-19 vaccine. At the level of the study: Whether given at about 4 or about 12 weeks, second doses were pooled.

As concerns this clone: Its antigen is as yet unknown.

Germline assignment: CDR1 MNHEY and CDR2 SVGAGI. The CDR3 extends over 14 amino acids. The ends lost 8 bases at V and 4 bases at J; junction bases unmatched: 7. The method was immunoSEQ multiplex PCR; TCRdb's version includes in-frame clones alone and lacks a portion of them. This sample has 80,000 to 90,000 clones, with roughly nine tenths found just once. Overall study findings and caveats: There were repertoire samples only from the period after the peak T cell response. Spike-specific TCR depth and breadth grew after two AZD1222 doses.

The chain carries TRBV6-5 and TRBJ2-5; TRBD2 matches at 10 bases. The TCR comes from an adult in good health. The sequenced sample was peripheral blood, obtained on day 0 of AZD1222 vaccination. CDR3 region: CASQLAGRVETQYF. DNA of the CDR3: TGTGCCAGCCAACTAGCGGGGCGGGTAGAGACCCAGTACTTC.